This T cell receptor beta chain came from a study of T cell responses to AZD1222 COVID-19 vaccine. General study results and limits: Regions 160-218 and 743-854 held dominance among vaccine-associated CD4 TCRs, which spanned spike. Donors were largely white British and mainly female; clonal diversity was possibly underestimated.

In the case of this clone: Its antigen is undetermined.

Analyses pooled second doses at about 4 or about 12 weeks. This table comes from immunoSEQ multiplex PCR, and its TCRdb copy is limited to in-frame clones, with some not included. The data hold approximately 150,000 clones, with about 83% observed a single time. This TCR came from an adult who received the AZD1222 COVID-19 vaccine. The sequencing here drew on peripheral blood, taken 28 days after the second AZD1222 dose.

CDR3 DNA: TGTGCCAGCTCACCGTCCGGGACAAGCGAGCAGTACTTC. It encodes CASSPSGTSEQYF. The chain employs TRBV18 and TRBJ2-7, with a weak D call TRBD1 (6 bases). Germline-derived CDR1 and CDR2 are KGHSH and LQKENI. Trimming cost V 3 bases and J 6 bases, with 12 bases left between them. This CDR3 is 13 amino acids long.